This T cell receptor beta chain originates from a study of EBV T-cell therapy then PD-1 blockade in nasopharyngeal carcinoma. Some clones are missing from TCRdb's copy, which holds only in-frame ones; the method was immunoSEQ multiplex PCR. The table lists about 22,000 clones, approximately 80% of them singletons. Looked up from germline, CDR1 is MRHNA and CDR2 is SNTAGT. The ends were cut back, 0 bases at V and 2 bases at J, with 10 bases in the middle. The CDR3 has 16 residues. This clone was seen a few times. Its antigen is as yet unknown. The sample's treatment: AdE1-LMPpoly-expanded autologous EBV-specific T-cell therapy followed by anti-PD-1 nivolumab.

The receptor was derived from a man aged 35-49 years with nasopharyngeal carcinoma. The starting material was CD8+ T cells from blood, obtained at day -245 from a patient whose treatment included autologous EBV-specific T cells and nivolumab. The chain is built from TRBV6-4 and TRBJ2-2, with D perhaps TRBD1 (5 bases). CDR3 in DNA: TGTGCCAGCAGTGACTCGTGGCAGGGAAACACCGGGGAGCTGTTTTTT. This codes for CASSDSWQGNTGELFF.